This T cell receptor (beta chain) was sequenced for a study of graft-versus-host responses after intestinal transplantation (dated by TCRdb to the early 2020s). Context from the whole study: Multivisceral, liver-intestinal, or isolated intestinal transplants were received by the recipients. After intestinal transplantation, graft-versus-host and host-versus-graft alloreactive T cell clones were followed in the graft, circulation and bone marrow using bulk TCR-beta CDR3 sequencing. To identify alloreactive clones, pre-transplant mixed lymphocyte reaction products were sequenced and compared with unstimulated pre-transplant donor and recipient T cells. Samples from a few later patients were sequenced in-house on an Illumina MiSeq with MiXCR processing rather than by the commercial service. Donor T cell macrochimerism was defined as a peak of at least 4% donor T cells among recipient peripheral blood mononuclear cells. Every recipient was given anti-thymocyte globulin induction, followed by around three years of maintenance tacrolimus and steroids. The cohort enrolled around 23 intestinal transplant recipients including one retransplant, and a few patients lacking pretransplant specimens were excluded. General findings and caveats noted by the study authors: Early after transplant, peak levels of circulating GvH clones were found to be associated with declines in HvG clones. High GvH to HvG T cell clonal ratios were observed in the allografts of patients with donor T cell macrochimerism. GvH clones were detected in recipient bone marrow, and some of these GvH clones were observed earlier in ileal mucosa or blood, consistent with an intestinal mucosal origin. The conclusions were limited by the relatively low number and heterogeneity of the intestinal transplant patients.

Per the publication, the time point label means: cells obtained before transplantation from donor or recipient. CD3+CD4+ and CD3+CD8+ populations were FACS-sorted from unstimulated pre-transplant donor and recipient cells taken from spleen or lymph nodes. A word on this clone: The antigen this receptor binds is unknown. No quality values exist for individual bases; no much larger clone is one base distant.

Libraries were constructed by the immunoSEQ multiplex PCR assay. In most patients, genomic DNA was isolated using the Qiagen DNeasy Blood and Tissue Kit and sent frozen to Adaptive Biotechnologies for TCR sequencing. For most patients, genomic DNA was subjected to high-throughput TCR-beta CDR3 sequencing by Adaptive Biotechnologies. The source study handled its data this way. Adaptive's ImmunoSEQ software supplied the TCR sequencing data for 18 patients, while MiXCR and VDJtools were used to process a few other patients. To correct CD4 versus CD8 sorting errors, any sequence found in both subsets at a frequency ratio below 5:1 was removed. CDR3 nucleotide sequences shared between donor and recipient were removed because their origin could not be assigned. At least 2-fold expansion over unstimulated cells and a minimum CFSE-low frequency of 0.002% (template counts) or 0.001% (read counts) were required for clones to be classified as alloreactive. Clones were considered mappable if detected in sequenced pre-transplant spleen, lymph node, or MLR CFSE-low populations of the donor or recipient. The cumulative frequency of alloreactive clones was calculated as a percentage of all sequences, weighted by copy number. TCRdb carries this immuneACCESS record with in-frame sequences only. Its versions omit some clonotypes, under half of them owing to an unresolved V gene in the studies checked, with the rest unexplained. That table supplies the V and J calls and clone size; D and trimming were determined from the DNA. The sample table lists more than 95,000 clones, about 90% of them with a count of one. The biggest ten clones account for around 0.9% of the sample.

CDR1 and CDR2, per the germline V gene, are MGHDK and SYGVNS. Trimming accounts for 8 bases at V and 4 bases at J, while the number of junction bases matched to no gene is 13. The CDR3, from cysteine to phenylalanine, totals 17 residues. The only DNA kept is the CDR3, 51 bases in frame from the first base. The source was unstimulated CD4+ T cells sorted from spleen or lymph node cells, collected before intestinal transplant. The chain is encoded by TRBV25-1 joined to TRBJ2-5, with 13 bases aligning to TRBD2. The receptor was isolated from a human donor who received an intestinal transplant. The bases are TGTGCCAGCCGTACTAGCGGGAGGGCCGATTCATCAGAGACCCAGTACTTC. Its amino acids are CASRTSGRADSSETQYF.